The entry below describes one T cell receptor beta chain. Its antigen is not identified. The data are from a study of shared clonotypes between healthy human individuals. Each cell subset's genomic DNA was divided evenly among several immunoSEQ plates. Produced via immunoSEQ multiplex PCR; TCRdb's table is partial and in-frame only. Among roughly 2.5 million clones, roughly 92% were seen once, and the ten largest hold roughly 0.13%. The CDR3 is 16 residues long. Losses at the gene ends were 1 base for V and 2 bases for J; bases not matched to a gene: 9. The germline CDR1 and CDR2 sequences are SGHRS and YFSETQ. Study results and limitations: The donor pool, a small one, limited the genetic and exposure-history diversity represented. Researchers sampled only blood; tissue repertoires likely differ.

The specimen sequenced was naive CD4+ T cells sorted from blood. The subset here: CD45RA+ positively selected. The V gene is TRBV5-1, the J gene TRBJ2-7, with 7 bases matching TRBD1. This clonotype was obtained from a man younger than 35 in good health. DNA of the CDR3: TGCGCCAGCAGCTTGTGGGCCGGGACAGATCCCTACGAGCAGTACTTC. Translation: CASSLWAGTDPYEQYF.